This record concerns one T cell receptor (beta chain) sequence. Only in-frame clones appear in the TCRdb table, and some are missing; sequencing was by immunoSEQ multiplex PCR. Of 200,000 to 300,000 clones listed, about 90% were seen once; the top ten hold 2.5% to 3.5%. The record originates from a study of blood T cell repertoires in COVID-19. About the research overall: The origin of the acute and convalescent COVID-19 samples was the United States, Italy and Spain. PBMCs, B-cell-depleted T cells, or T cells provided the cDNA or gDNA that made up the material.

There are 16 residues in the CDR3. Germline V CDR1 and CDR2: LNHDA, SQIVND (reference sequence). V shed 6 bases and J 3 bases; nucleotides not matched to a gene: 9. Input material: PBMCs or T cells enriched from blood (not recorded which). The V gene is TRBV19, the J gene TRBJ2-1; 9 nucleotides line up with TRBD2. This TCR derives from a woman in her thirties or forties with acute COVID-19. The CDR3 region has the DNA TGTGCCAGTAGCCGTCCGAGACTAGCGGACTACAATGAGCAGTTCTTC. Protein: CASSRPRLADYNEQFF. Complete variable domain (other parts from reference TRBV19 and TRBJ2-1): DGGITQSPKYLFRKEGQNVTLSCEQNLNHDAMYWYRQDPGQGLRLIYYSQIVNDFQKGDIAEGYSVSREKKESFPLTVTSAQKNPTAFYLCASSRPRLADYNEQFFGPGTRLTVL.